The T cell receptor beta chain under discussion was sequenced for a study of blood T cell repertoires in COVID-19. Authors' analysis steps: Reference gene primers were amplified, and this amplification served to estimate nucleated cell counts. The repertoire was sequenced with immunoSEQ multiplex PCR; TCRdb's copy has only in-frame clones and lacks some. V and J calls and clone size are those listed in that table; D and trimming were worked out from the DNA. The sample lists 100,000 to 150,000 clones, about 86% occurring once. A single count supports this clone. Germline lookup yields CDR1 SGHRS and CDR2 YFSETQ. CDR3 size: 13 residues. The germline V and J ends were trimmed by 0 bases and 5 bases, with 8 bases remaining between them.

This receptor was identified in a man at least 80 years old with active or convalescent COVID-19. The V gene is TRBV5-1, the J gene TRBJ2-5; possibly TRBD1 for D (5 bases). Specimen: peripheral blood. The CDR3 DNA reads as TGCGCCAGCAGCTTGGAGGGGCTTGAGACCCAGTACTTC. Translation: CASSLEGLETQYF.